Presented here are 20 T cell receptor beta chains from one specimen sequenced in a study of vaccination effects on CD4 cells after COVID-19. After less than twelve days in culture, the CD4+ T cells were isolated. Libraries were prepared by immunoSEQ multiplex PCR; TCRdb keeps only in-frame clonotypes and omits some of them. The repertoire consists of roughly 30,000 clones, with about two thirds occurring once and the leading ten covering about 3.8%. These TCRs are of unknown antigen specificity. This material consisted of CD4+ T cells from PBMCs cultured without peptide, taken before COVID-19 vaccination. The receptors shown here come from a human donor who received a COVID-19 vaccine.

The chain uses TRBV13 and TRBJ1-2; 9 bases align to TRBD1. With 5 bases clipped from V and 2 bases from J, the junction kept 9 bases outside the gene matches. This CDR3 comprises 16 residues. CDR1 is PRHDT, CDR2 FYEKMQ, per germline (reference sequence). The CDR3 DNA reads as TGTGCCAGCAGCGCCAACCGGGACAGGGCCAACTATGGCTACACCTTC. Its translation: CASSANRDRANYGYTF. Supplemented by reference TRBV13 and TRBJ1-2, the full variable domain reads AAGVIQSPRHLIKEKRETATLKCYPIPRHDTVYWYQQGPGQDPQFLISFYEKMQSDKGSIPDRFSAQQFSDYHSELNMSSLELGDSALYFCASSANRDRANYGYTFGSGTRLTVV.

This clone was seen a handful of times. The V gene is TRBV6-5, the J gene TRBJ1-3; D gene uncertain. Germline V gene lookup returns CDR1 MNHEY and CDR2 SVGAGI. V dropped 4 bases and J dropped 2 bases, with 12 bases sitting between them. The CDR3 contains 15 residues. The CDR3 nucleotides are TGTGCCAGCAGTTCAGCGATAACCGCTGGAAACACCATATATTTT. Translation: CASSSAITAGNTIYF.

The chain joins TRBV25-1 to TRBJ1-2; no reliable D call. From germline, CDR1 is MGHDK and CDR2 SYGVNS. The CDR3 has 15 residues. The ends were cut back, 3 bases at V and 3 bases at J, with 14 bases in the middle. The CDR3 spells CASSDRGRMDYGYTF. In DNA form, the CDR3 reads TGTGCCAGCAGTGATCGCGGGCGGATGGACTATGGCTACACCTTC.

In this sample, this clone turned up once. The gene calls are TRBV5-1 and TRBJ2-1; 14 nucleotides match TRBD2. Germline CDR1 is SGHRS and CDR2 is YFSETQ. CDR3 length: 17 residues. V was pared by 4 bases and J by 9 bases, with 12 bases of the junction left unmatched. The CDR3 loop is CASSATSGGARRGEQFF. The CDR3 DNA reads TGCGCCAGCAGCGCGACTAGCGGGGGGGCTCGTCGGGGTGAGCAGTTCTTC.

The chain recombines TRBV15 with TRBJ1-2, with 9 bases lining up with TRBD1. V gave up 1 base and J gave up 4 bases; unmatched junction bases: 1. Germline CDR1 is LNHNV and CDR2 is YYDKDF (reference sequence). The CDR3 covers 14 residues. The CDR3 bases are TGTGCCACCAGCAGAGGACAGGGGGGCTATGGCTACACCTTC. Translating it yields CATSRGQGGYGYTF.

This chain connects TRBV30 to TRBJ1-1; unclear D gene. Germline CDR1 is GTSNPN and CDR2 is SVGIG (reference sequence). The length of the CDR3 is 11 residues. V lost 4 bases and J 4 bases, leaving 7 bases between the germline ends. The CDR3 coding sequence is TGTGCCTGGATCCCGGTCACTGAAGCTTTCTTT. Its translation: CAWIPVTEAFF.

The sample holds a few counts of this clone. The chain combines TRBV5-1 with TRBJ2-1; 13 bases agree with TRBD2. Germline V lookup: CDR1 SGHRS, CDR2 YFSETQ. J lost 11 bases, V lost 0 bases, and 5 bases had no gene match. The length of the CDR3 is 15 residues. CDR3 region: CASSLEGLAGRKQFF. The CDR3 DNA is TGCGCCAGCAGCTTGGAGGGACTAGCGGGGAGAAAGCAGTTCTTC.

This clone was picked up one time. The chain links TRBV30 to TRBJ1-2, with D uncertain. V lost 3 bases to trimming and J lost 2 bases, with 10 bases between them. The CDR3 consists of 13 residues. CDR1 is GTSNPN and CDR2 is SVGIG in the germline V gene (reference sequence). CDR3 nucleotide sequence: TGTGCCTGGAGGACCGACCTGAACTATGGCTACACCTTC. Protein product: CAWRTDLNYGYTF.

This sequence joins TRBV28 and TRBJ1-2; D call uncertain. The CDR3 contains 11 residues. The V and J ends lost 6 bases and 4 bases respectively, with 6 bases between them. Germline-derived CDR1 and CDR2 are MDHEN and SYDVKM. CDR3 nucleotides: TGTGCCAGCAGGGAAGGCTATGGCTACACCTTC. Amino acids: CASREGYGYTF.

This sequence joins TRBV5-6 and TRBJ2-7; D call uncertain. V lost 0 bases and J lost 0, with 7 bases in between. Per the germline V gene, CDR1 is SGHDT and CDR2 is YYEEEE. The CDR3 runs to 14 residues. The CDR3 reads CASSLGGSSYEQYF. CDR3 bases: TGTGCCAGCAGCTTGGGGGGTAGCTCCTACGAGCAGTACTTC.

For the CDR3, the DNA is TGTGCCAGCAAGCTACAGGGGGCGCGGGATGGCTACACCTTC. This encodes CASKLQGARDGYTF. This rearrangement joins TRBV6-5 to TRBJ1-2; the match to TRBD1 covers 9 bases. CDR1 and CDR2 (germline): MNHEY, SVGAGI. The CDR3 loop spans 14 amino acids. Trimming cost V 7 bases and J 6 bases; bases outside gene matches: 9.

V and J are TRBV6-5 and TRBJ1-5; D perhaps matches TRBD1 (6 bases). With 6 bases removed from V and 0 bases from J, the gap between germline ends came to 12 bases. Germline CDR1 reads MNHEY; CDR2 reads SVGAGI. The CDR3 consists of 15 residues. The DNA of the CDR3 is TGTGCCAGCAGCCAGGGGCTGTATAGCAATCAGCCCCAGCATTTT. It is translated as CASSQGLYSNQPQHF.

CDR3 residues: CASSPGDRGLFF. The CDR3 bases are TGTGCCAGTAGCCCTGGGGACAGAGGGCTGTTTTTT. The V call is TRBV19, the J call TRBJ1-4; TRBD1 matches 7 bases. The V and J ends lost 6 bases and 14 bases, in that order; junction bases with no gene match: 9. The V gene's germline CDR1 is LNHDA and CDR2 SQIVND (reference sequence). The CDR3 runs 12 residues.

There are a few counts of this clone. The CDR3 protein is CASSVVTDYGYTF. The CDR3 DNA reads TGTGCCAGCAGCGTAGTAACGGACTATGGCTACACCTTC. The J gene is TRBJ1-2, the V gene TRBV9; no definite D call. V was cut by 0 bases and J by 3 bases, with 6 bases left in between. The CDR3 is made up of 13 amino acids. Germline CDR1 reads SGDLS; CDR2 reads YYNGEE.

Here the CDR3 DNA reads TGTGCCAGCAGCTCCGTGGGACTAGCTTGGGGAGAGACCCAGTACTTC. Translating it yields CASSSVGLAWGETQYF. The rearrangement links TRBV11-2 to TRBJ2-5; 9 bases align to TRBD2. Losses at the gene ends were 4 bases for V and 4 bases for J; bases not matched to a gene: 10. Germline CDR1 reads SGHAT; CDR2 reads FQNNGV. The CDR3 runs to 16 residues.

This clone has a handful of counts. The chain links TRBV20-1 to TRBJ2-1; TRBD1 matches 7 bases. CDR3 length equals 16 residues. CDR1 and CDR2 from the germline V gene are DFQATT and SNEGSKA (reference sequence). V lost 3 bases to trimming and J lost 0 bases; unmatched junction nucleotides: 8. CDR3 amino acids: CSASTQTGISYNEQFF. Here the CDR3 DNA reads TGCAGTGCTAGTACGCAGACAGGGATCTCCTACAATGAGCAGTTCTTC.

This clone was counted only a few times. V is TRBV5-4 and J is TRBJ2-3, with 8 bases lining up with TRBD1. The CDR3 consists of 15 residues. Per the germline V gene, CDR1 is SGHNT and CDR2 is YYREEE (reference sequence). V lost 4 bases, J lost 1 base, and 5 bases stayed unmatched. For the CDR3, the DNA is TGTGCCAGCAGCCGGACAGGGTCCCGCACAGATACGCAGTATTTT. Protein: CASSRTGSRTDTQYF. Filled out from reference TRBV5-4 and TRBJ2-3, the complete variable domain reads ETGVTQSPTHLIKTRGQQVTLRCSSQSGHNTVSWYQQALGQGPQFIFQYYREEENGRGNFPPRFSGLQFPNYSSELNVNALELDDSALYLCASSRTGSRTDTQYFGPGTRLTVL.

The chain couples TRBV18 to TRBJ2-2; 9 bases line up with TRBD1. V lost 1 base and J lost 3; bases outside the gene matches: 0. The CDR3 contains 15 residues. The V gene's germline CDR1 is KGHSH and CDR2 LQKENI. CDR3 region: CASSPRQGDTGELFF. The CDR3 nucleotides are TGTGCCAGCTCACCACGACAGGGGGACACCGGGGAGCTGTTTTTT.

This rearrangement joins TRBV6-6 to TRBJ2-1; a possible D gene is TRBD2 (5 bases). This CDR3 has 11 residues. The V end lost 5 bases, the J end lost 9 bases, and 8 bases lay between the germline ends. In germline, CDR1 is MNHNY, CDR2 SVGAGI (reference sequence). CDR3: CASSLEGEQFF. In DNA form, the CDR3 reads TGTGCCAGCAGTCTTGAGGGTGAGCAGTTCTTC.

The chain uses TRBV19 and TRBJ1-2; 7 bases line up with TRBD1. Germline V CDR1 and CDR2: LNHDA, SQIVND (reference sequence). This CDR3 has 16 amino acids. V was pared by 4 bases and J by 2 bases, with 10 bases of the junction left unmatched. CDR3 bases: TGTGCCAGTAGTACGACAGGGAGTGCCCAAAACTATGGCTACACCTTC. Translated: CASSTTGSAQNYGYTF.